This TCR beta chain is drawn from a study of patients and donors after allogeneic stem cell transplantation. The CDR3 is made up of 15 amino acids. The ends lost 3 bases at V and 4 bases at J; junction bases unmatched: 5. Germline V gene data show CDR1 as LGHNA and CDR2 as YSLEER. TCRdb reanalysed the RT-PCR reads using MiXCR and keeps one entry per CDR3 protein. The sample lists 410,000 or so distinct CDR3 sequences, 16% occurring once. The origin of this receptor is a human donor who was either an allogeneic HSCT recipient or a stem cell or donor lymphocyte infusion donor (not recorded which). It is not recorded whose cells these are; they may come from a transplant donor. Sequenced: blood, either unsorted or a sorted T cell fraction (not recorded which). The chain is built from TRBV4-3 and TRBJ1-4; 7 bases align to TRBD1. DNA for the CDR3: TGCGCCAGCAGCCACCAGGGGGGTTTTAATGAAAAACTGTTTTTT. Residues: CASSHQGGFNEKLFF.